Listed below are T cell receptor beta chains from one sample, sequenced in a study of cytomegalovirus exposure and HLA in healthy donors. Assay used: immunoSEQ multiplex PCR; TCRdb lists only in-frame clones, some missing. The repertoire holds under 85,000 clones, 79% seen once, with roughly 22% in the top ten. Sequencing was carried out using PBMCs. These receptors were collected from a woman aged 35 to 49 in good health and CMV-seropositive. Each CDR3 is given with its conserved first and last residue. The D gene is left open where the match is weak. A clone size is listed for some rows: how often the clone was seen (once, few, many), or a class if it is expanded.

length	size	D	V	J	DNA	CDR3
14	-	-	TRBV6-6	TRBJ2-5	TGTGCCAGCAGTAGCGTGGGGCTGAGAGAGACCCAGTACTTC	CASSSVGLRETQYF
14	once	-	TRBV18	TRBJ1-2	TGTGCCAGCTCACCCCTCTGGACAGACTATGGCTACACCTTC	CASSPLWTDYGYTF
17	-	TRBD1	TRBV27	TRBJ1-4	TGTGCCAGCAGTCGTTGGACAGGGACAGCAACTAATGAAAAACTGTTTTTT	CASSRWTGTATNEKLFF
14	-	TRBD1	TRBV6-6	TRBJ1-5	TGTGCCAGCAGTCAAGGACAGGATAGAAAGCCCCAGCATTTT	CASSQGQDRKPQHF
15	few	-	TRBV6-6	TRBJ1-1	TGTGCCAGCAGTTACTCGATACAGAGGAACACTGAAGCTTTCTTT	CASSYSIQRNTEAFF
14	few	-	TRBV16	TRBJ2-1	TGTGCCAGCAGCCCCCAGGTGTCGAACAATGAGCAGTTCTTC	CASSPQVSNNEQFF
14	-	-	TRBV9	TRBJ2-7	TGTGCCAGCAGCGTTACATGGCGGTCCTACGAGCAGTACTTC	CASSVTWRSYEQYF
13	-	TRBD2	TRBV5-6	TRBJ2-5	TGTGCCAGCAGCTTAGCGGGGGACGGAACCCAGTACTTC	CASSLAGDGTQYF
15	-	TRBD2	TRBV5-1	TRBJ2-1	TGCGCCAGCAGCTCCGGACTAGCGGGCCACAATGAGCAGTTCTTC	CASSSGLAGHNEQFF
13	-	-	TRBV4-1	TRBJ2-5	TGCGCCAGCAGCCAAGTTAACTCTGAGACCCAGTACTTC	CASSQVNSETQYF
16	-	TRBD1	TRBV5-1	TRBJ1-2	TGCGCCAGCACCGAAACTCCGGGACAGGGATCAGGTGGCTACACCTTC	CASTETPGQGSGGYTF
16	-	-	TRBV2	TRBJ1-1	TGTGCCAGCAGCCCTCGTGGGAGAGGGAAGAACACTGAAGCTTTCTTT	CASSPRGRGKNTEAFF
17	-	TRBD2	TRBV2	TRBJ2-2	TGTGCCAGCAGGGACAAAAGACTAGCGGGCCCTGGCGGGGAGCTGTTTTTT	CASRDKRLAGPGGELFF
16	-	TRBD1	TRBV4-1	TRBJ1-1	TGCGCCAGCAGCCAAGATAAGGGACAGGGGTTCACTGAAGCTTTCTTT	CASSQDKGQGFTEAFF
15	-	TRBD1	TRBV19	TRBJ2-5	TGTGCCAGTAGTATAGATCGGACAGGCCAAGAGACCCAGTACTTC	CASSIDRTGQETQYF
13	-	-	TRBV2	TRBJ1-5	TGTGCCAGCCACGGGTTTGGCAATCAGCCCCAGCATTTT	CASHGFGNQPQHF
19	-	TRBD2	TRBV4-1	TRBJ2-1	TGCGCCAGCAGCCAAGATCGCGGACTAGCGGGGGGCTTCTACAATGAGCAGTTCTTC	CASSQDRGLAGGFYNEQFF
14	few	-	TRBV2	TRBJ1-1	TGTGCCAGCAGCCCCCGGACAGCCAACACTGAAGCTTTCTTT	CASSPRTANTEAFF
18	-	-	TRBV18	TRBJ2-7	TGTGCCAGCTCACCGATACTTCTAGCCTCGGCGTCAAGCTACGAGCAGTACTTC	CASSPILLASASSYEQYF
15	-	-	TRBV6-5	TRBJ2-2	TGTGCCAGCAGTGGAGGGGGGGCGGATACCGGGGAGCTGTTTTTT	CASSGGGADTGELFF
14	-	-	TRBV10-3	TRBJ1-5	TGTGCCATCAGTGACAGGGGTAGCAATCAGCCCCAGCATTTT	CAISDRGSNQPQHF
12	once	TRBD2	TRBV6-5	TRBJ2-1	TGTGCCACCTCCCCCGGGACTAACGAGCAGTTCTTC	CATSPGTNEQFF
14	once	-	TRBV6-1	TRBJ1-5	TGTGCCAGCAGTGAAGCGAGGGCCAGGCAGCCCCAGCATTTT	CASSEARARQPQHF
14	-	TRBD1	TRBV6-5	TRBJ2-7	TGTGCCAGCAGCCTGTCGGGACAGACTTACGAGCAGTACTTC	CASSLSGQTYEQYF
13	-	-	TRBV7-9	TRBJ1-1	TGTGCCAGCAGCTTTGACGAGGACACTGAAGCTTTCTTT	CASSFDEDTEAFF
17	-	TRBD1	TRBV4-2	TRBJ1-4	TGTGCCAGCAGCCAAGAATTGGGGCAGGGGGCTAATGAAAAACTGTTTTTT	CASSQELGQGANEKLFF
16	-	-	TRBV7-2	TRBJ1-1	TGTGCCAGCAGCTTAGCGTCTCAGGGGTCGGGAACTGAAGCTTTCTTT	CASSLASQGSGTEAFF
12	-	TRBD1	TRBV30	TRBJ1-2	TGTGCCTGGGGGACAGGTGTTTATGGCTACACCTTC	CAWGTGVYGYTF
16	once	-	TRBV7-8	TRBJ1-6	TGTGCCAGCAGCTCCAGGGGACGTCAAGGTTACTCACCCCTCCACTTT	CASSSRGRQGYSPLHF
15	-	-	TRBV6-1	TRBJ1-5	TGTGCCAGCAGTTCACAGGGAAAGGGCAATCAGCCCCAGCATTTT	CASSSQGKGNQPQHF
20	once	TRBD2	TRBV5-1	TRBJ2-7	TGCGCCAGCAGCTTGGGGGGATTAGCGGGCCTCCGGCCCAAAACCTACGAGCAGTACTTC	CASSLGGLAGLRPKTYEQYF